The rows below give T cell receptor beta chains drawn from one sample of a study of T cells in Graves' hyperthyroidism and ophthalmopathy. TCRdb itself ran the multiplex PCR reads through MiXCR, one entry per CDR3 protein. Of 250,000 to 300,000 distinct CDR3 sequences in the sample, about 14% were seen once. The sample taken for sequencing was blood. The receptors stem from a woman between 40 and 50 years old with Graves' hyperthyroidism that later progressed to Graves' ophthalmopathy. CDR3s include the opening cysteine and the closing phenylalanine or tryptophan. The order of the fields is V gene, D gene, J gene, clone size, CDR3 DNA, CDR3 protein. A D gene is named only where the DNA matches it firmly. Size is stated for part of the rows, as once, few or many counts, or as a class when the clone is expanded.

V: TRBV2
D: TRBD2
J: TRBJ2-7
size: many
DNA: TGTGCCAGCAGTGAAGGGACTAGTTGGGCCCCTCTCGAGCAGTACTTC
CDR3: CASSEGTSWAPLEQYF

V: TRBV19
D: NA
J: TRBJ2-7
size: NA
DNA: TGTGCCAGTAGTATTCTGGACCCAGTGGGGGATACCTACGAGCAGTACTTC
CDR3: CASSILDPVGDTYEQYF

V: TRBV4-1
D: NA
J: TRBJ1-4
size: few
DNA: TGCGCCAGCAGCCAACGGGGATTGGGCGAGGGGATTGGAACTAATGAAAAACTGTTTTTT
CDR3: CASSQRGLGEGIGTNEKLFF

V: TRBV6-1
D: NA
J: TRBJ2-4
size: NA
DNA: TGTGCCAGCAGTGATAGAGGGGTGGCCAAAAACATTCAGTACTTC
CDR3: CASSDRGVAKNIQYF

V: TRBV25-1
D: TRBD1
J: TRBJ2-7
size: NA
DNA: TGTGCCAGCAGTGCCCAAAGGGACAGTTTTTACGAGCAGTACTTC
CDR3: CASSAQRDSFYEQYF

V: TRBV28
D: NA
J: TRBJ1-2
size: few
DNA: TGTGCCAGCAGTTTGCAGGGCCGTCTATATGGCTACACCTTC
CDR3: CASSLQGRLYGYTF

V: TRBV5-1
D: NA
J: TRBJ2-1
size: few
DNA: TGCGCCAGCAGCTCCGGACTTACCGCGGCCCCTCGTCCGAATGAGCAGTTCTTC
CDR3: CASSSGLTAAPRPNEQFF

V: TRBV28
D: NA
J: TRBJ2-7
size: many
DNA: TGTGCCAGCAGTTTTCTACTCCCCAAGCCCTACGAGCAGTACTTC
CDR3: CASSFLLPKPYEQYF

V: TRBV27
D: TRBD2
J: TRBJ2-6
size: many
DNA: TGTGCCAGCAGTAGCTGGAGAGTAGCGGGAGGGGCCAACGTCCTGACTTTC
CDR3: CASSSWRVAGGANVLTF

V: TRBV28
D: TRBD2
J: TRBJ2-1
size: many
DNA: TGTGCCAGCAGTTTACGGGCGGGAGGGCACAATGAGCAGTTCTTC
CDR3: CASSLRAGGHNEQFF

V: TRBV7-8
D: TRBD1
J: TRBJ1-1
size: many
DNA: TGTGCCAGCAGCCTGACAGGGGGAACTGAAGCTTTCTTT
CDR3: CASSLTGGTEAFF

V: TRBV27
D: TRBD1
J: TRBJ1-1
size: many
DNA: TGTGCCAGCAGCTCACCCAGGACAGGTTGGACTGAAGCTTTCTTT
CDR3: CASSSPRTGWTEAFF

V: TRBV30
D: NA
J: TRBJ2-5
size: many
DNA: TGTGCCTGGAGGCGAGCAGGGGGGCAAGAGACCCAGTACTTC
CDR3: CAWRRAGGQETQYF

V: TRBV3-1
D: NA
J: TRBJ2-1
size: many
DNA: TGTGCCAGCAGCCAAGTTTTCTTAAGCTCCTACAATGAGCAGTTCTTC
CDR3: CASSQVFLSSYNEQFF

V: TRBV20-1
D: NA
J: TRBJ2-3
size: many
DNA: TGCAGTGCCGTCCGCCGCCGGGCTAGCGCAGATACGCAGTATTTT
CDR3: CSAVRRRASADTQYF

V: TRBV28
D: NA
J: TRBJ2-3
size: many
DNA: TGTGCCAGCAGAAAGGCCGGCGGCACAGATACGCAGTATTTT
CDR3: CASRKAGGTDTQYF

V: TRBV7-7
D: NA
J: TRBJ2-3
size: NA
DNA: TGTGCTAGCAGCTTAACTCCAGGACACACAGATACGCAGTATTTT
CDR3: CASSLTPGHTDTQYF